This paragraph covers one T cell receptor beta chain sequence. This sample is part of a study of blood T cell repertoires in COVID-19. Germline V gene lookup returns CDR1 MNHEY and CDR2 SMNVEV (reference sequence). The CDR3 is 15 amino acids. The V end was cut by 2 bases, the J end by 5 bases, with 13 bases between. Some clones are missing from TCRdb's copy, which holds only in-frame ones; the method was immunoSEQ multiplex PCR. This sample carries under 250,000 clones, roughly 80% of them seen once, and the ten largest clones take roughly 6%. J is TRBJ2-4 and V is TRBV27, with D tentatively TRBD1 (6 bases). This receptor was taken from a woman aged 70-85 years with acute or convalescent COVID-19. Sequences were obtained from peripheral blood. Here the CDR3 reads CASSLRGLVENIQYF. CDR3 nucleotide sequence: TGTGCCAGCAGTTTAAGGGGGTTGGTAGAAAACATTCAGTACTTC.